The rows below give T cell receptor beta chains drawn from one sample of a study of T cell repertoires in cytomegalovirus infection. These receptors have no identified antigens. TCRdb reprocessed the reads with MiXCR, giving one entry per CDR3 protein. The sample has about 160,000 distinct CDR3 sequences, about 20% seen once; the top ten hold roughly 25%. The sequences come from CD8+ T cells from cultured PBMCs, collected from culture after CMV antigen stimulation. The receptors come from a human donor in good health (CMV status not recorded). Some clones in this sample may be carry-over from other donors' samples. The CDR3 runs from the conserved cysteine through the conserved F or W. The D gene is left open where the match is weak. Expanded clones get a size class; other rows say once, few or many, or leave the size out.

D gene,clone size,V gene,J gene,CDR3 DNA,CDR3 protein
TRBD1,NA,TRBV7-8,TRBJ1-4,TGTGCCAGCAGCTGGGAATGGACAGGGATAGACGAAAAACTGTTTTTT,CASSWEWTGIDEKLFF
TRBD1,NA,TRBV20-1,TRBJ1-2,TGCAGTGCTTTCGATGGACAGGGGGATGGCTATGGCTACACCTTC,CSAFDGQGDGYGYTF
NA,many,TRBV4-3,TRBJ1-2,TGCGCCAGCAGCCAAGAAGTCCTCGGGGACTATGGCTACACCTTC,CASSQEVLGDYGYTF
NA,NA,TRBV6-5,TRBJ1-6,TGTGCCAGCAGTTGCCTCCGGGACATTTACTATAATTCACCCCTCCACTTT,CASSCLRDIYYNSPLHF
NA,many,TRBV7-2,TRBJ1-5,TGTGCCAGCAGCTTAGACAATCAGCCCCAGCATTTT,CASSLDNQPQHF
NA,NA,TRBV20-1,TRBJ1-1,TGCAGTGCCAGGAAAACCGGGACGAACACTGAAGCTTTCTTT,CSARKTGTNTEAFF
TRBD2,few,TRBV4-1,TRBJ2-1,TGCGCCAGCAGCCAAGATGTCCTAGCGGGGGACAATGAGCAGTTCTTC,CASSQDVLAGDNEQFF
TRBD1,NA,TRBV7-9,TRBJ2-7,TGTGCCAGCAGCTTAGTTGCAGGGGGAAACTACGAGCAGTACTTC,CASSLVAGGNYEQYF
TRBD1,few,TRBV7-8,TRBJ1-1,TGTGCCAGCAGCGACCCAGGGGGGCAGAACACTGAAGCTTTCTTT,CASSDPGGQNTEAFF
NA,NA,TRBV12-3/TRBV12-4,TRBJ1-2,TGTGCCAGCAGACAAACAGTAGACTATGGCTACACCTTC,CASRQTVDYGYTF
NA,few,TRBV19,TRBJ2-1,TGTGCCAGTAGCCTGACAGTTTTATACAATGAGCAGTTCTTC,CASSLTVLYNEQFF
TRBD1,few,TRBV4-1,TRBJ2-5,TGCGCCAGCAGCCAAGATATCCCAGGGGGCACAGGAGAGACCCAGTACTTC,CASSQDIPGGTGETQYF
NA,NA,TRBV7-2,TRBJ1-2,TGTGCCAGCAGCTTAGAAAACGGCCTAGCTAACTATGGCTACACCTTC,CASSLENGLANYGYTF
TRBD2,NA,TRBV7-2,TRBJ2-2,TGTGCCAGCAGCTTAATAGTCGGGGGGGCCGAGCTGTGGGAGCTGTTTTTT,CASSLIVGGAELWELFF
NA,NA,TRBV6-5,TRBJ1-5,TGTGCCAGCAGTTACTCGAGTAAGAGCAATCAGCCCCAGCATTTT,CASSYSSKSNQPQHF
NA,once,TRBV7-8,TRBJ1-5,TGTGCCAGCAGCTTAGCACCTAGGCTTGGCAATCAGCCCCAGCATTTT,CASSLAPRLGNQPQHF
NA,NA,TRBV6-6,TRBJ2-1,TGTGCCAGCAGTTTCAGGGCAGATGAAAATGAGCAGTTCTTC,CASSFRADENEQFF
NA,many,TRBV7-8,TRBJ1-1,TGTGCCAGCAGCTCACGAGTCCAGAACACTGAAGCTTTCTTT,CASSSRVQNTEAFF
NA,NA,TRBV7-3,TRBJ2-7,TGTGCCAGCAGTAAAGGAACTTACTACGAGCAGTACTTC,CASSKGTYYEQYF
NA,few,TRBV7-6,TRBJ1-5,TGTGCCAGCAGATACGGCAATCAGCCCCAGCATTTT,CASRYGNQPQHF
NA,NA,TRBV7-9,TRBJ2-4,TGTGCCAGCAGCTTAGGGTCCCGGAATATTCAGTACTTC,CASSLGSRNIQYF
TRBD1,NA,TRBV6-5,TRBJ1-2,TGTGCCAGCAGTCCACAGGGGGGGGCAGAAGGCTACACCTTC,CASSPQGGAEGYTF
TRBD2,few,TRBV7-2,TRBJ2-5,TGTGCCAGCAGCTTAGGGGGGGGGAGGCAAGAGACCCAGTACTTC,CASSLGGGRQETQYF
NA,NA,TRBV6-2/TRBV6-3,TRBJ2-3,TGTGCCAGCAGTTACTCGATGGGAGATACGCAGTATTTT,CASSYSMGDTQYF
NA,few,TRBV7-8,TRBJ2-1,TGTGCCAGCAGCTTAAAGAGAACCTACAATGAGCAGTTCTTC,CASSLKRTYNEQFF
TRBD2,many,TRBV7-9,TRBJ2-3,TGTGCCAGCAGCTTAATAGCGGGGTCGACAGATACGCAGTATTTT,CASSLIAGSTDTQYF
NA,NA,TRBV4-1,TRBJ1-1,TGCGCCAGCAGCCAAGTTGCCAACCAAGCTTTCTTT,CASSQVANQAFF
NA,NA,TRBV12-3/TRBV12-4,TRBJ2-5,TGTGCCAGCAGTTCCGGCCGGGCCCAGTACTTC,CASSSGRAQYF
NA,NA,TRBV6-6,TRBJ1-2,TGTGCCAGCACCGAGCGGACGGTTTATGGCTACACCTTC,CASTERTVYGYTF
NA,few,TRBV7-9,TRBJ2-1,TGTGCCAGCAACTCAATTACCCCGTACAATGAGCAGTTCTTC,CASNSITPYNEQFF
TRBD1,once,TRBV19,TRBJ1-1,TGTGCCAGTATCTCAGGGGGGGCCCCTATGAACACTGAAGCTTTCTTT,CASISGGAPMNTEAFF
NA,few,TRBV27,TRBJ2-2,TGTGCCATTTCGACAGGAGACACCGGGGAGCTGTTTTTT,CAISTGDTGELFF
NA,few,TRBV20-1,TRBJ2-1,TGCAGTGCTTCGTACTCTGGGGGGCGAGTTTGGAATGAGCAGTTCTTC,CSASYSGGRVWNEQFF
NA,few,TRBV6-2/TRBV6-3,TRBJ2-7,TGTGCCAGCAGTTTACTAGCAAGCTCCTACGAGCAGTACTTC,CASSLLASSYEQYF
NA,few,TRBV4-1,TRBJ1-2,TGCGCCAGCAGCCAAGACAAAGGCCTAGGACGGGGCTACACCTTC,CASSQDKGLGRGYTF
TRBD2,medium-sized,TRBV10-3,TRBJ2-3,TGTGCCATCAGCCCTACTAGCGGGGGCACAGATACGCAGTATTTT,CAISPTSGGTDTQYF
NA,NA,TRBV4-1,TRBJ2-7,TGCGCCAGCAGCCAAGAAACCTCCTACGAGCAGTACTTC,CASSQETSYEQYF
NA,NA,TRBV4-1,TRBJ1-4,TGCGCCAGCAGCCAAGAAGCGACAGGAATATATGAAAAACTGTTTTTT,CASSQEATGIYEKLFF
NA,NA,TRBV12-3/TRBV12-4,TRBJ2-5,TGTGCCAGCAGTTCAGGGGAAATCCTCCCCCAGTACTTC,CASSSGEILPQYF
NA,few,TRBV7-9,TRBJ2-3,TGTGCCAGCAGCTTAAGACGGACCTCTAGCACAGATACGCAGTATTTT,CASSLRRTSSTDTQYF
TRBD1,NA,TRBV27,TRBJ1-1,TGTGCCAGCAAACTGGGACAGCTAAACACTGAAGCTTTCTTT,CASKLGQLNTEAFF
TRBD1,NA,TRBV7-9,TRBJ1-3,TGTGCCAGCAGCAACCCCAGGGGGCCTGGAAACACCATATATTTT,CASSNPRGPGNTIYF
NA,NA,TRBV6-5,TRBJ1-4,TGTGCCAGCAGTTACTCAGGGGCGGGAGAAAAACTGTTTTTT,CASSYSGAGEKLFF
NA,few,TRBV27,TRBJ2-7,TGTGCCAGCAGTCTGGGGCAGGCCCTATCCTACGAGCAGTACTTC,CASSLGQALSYEQYF
NA,NA,TRBV6-2/TRBV6-3,TRBJ2-7,TGTGCCAGCAGTTCATGGCAGGCCATTGATTCCTACGAGCAGTACTTC,CASSSWQAIDSYEQYF
TRBD2,few,TRBV6-2/TRBV6-3,TRBJ2-1,TGTGCCAGCAGAAGCGGGGGGGATGAGCAGTTCTTC,CASRSGGDEQFF
NA,NA,TRBV7-8,TRBJ1-1,TGTGCCAGCAGCTCCCCTTCCCCGAACACTGAAGCTTTCTTT,CASSSPSPNTEAFF
NA,few,TRBV5-1,TRBJ2-1,TGCGCCAGCAGCTTGCCAAAGGCCTACAATGAGCAGTTCTTC,CASSLPKAYNEQFF
TRBD1,few,TRBV4-3,TRBJ2-7,TGCGCCAGCAGTGACAGGGGGCACGAGCAGTACTTC,CASSDRGHEQYF
TRBD1,few,TRBV25-1,TRBJ1-2,TGTGCCAGCAGTGTACTACCTCCTACCGGGACAGGGTCCTATGGCTACACCTTC,CASSVLPPTGTGSYGYTF
TRBD2,many,TRBV7-2,TRBJ2-1,TGTGCCAGCAGCGTAAATAGCGGGGGGCCCGGGAATGAGCAGTTCTTC,CASSVNSGGPGNEQFF
TRBD2,NA,TRBV7-9,TRBJ2-1,TGTGCCAGCAGCCCGCTAGCGGGGAACGTCAATGAGCAGTTCTTC,CASSPLAGNVNEQFF
NA,NA,TRBV12-3/TRBV12-4,TRBJ2-7,TGTGCCAGCGGGTACGAGCAGTACTTC,CASGYEQYF
NA,few,TRBV7-9,TRBJ2-1,TGTGCCAGCAGCTTAGCCGGGGGGCGGAATGAGCAGTTCTTC,CASSLAGGRNEQFF
TRBD2,NA,TRBV4-3,TRBJ2-3,TGCGCCAGCAGCCAAGAGATGGGACTAGCCGTCACAGATACGCAGTATTTT,CASSQEMGLAVTDTQYF
NA,once,TRBV7-6,TRBJ1-1,TGTGCCAGCAGCTTAGTTCCGGGGAGAAATGAAGCTTTCTTT,CASSLVPGRNEAFF
TRBD1,few,TRBV6-5,TRBJ1-1,TGTGCCAGCAGTTACCCGGGGACAGGGAACACTGAAGCTTTCTTT,CASSYPGTGNTEAFF
NA,NA,TRBV29-1,TRBJ1-2,TGCAGCGTTGACCCGGTAGGGTCCTTCTATGGCTACACCTTC,CSVDPVGSFYGYTF
NA,few,TRBV4-1,TRBJ2-5,TGCGCCAGCAGAGGGGGAGAGACCCAGTACTTC,CASRGGETQYF
NA,NA,TRBV27,TRBJ1-1,TGTGCCAGCAGTCTAGTCGGAATGAACACTGAAGCTTTCTTT,CASSLVGMNTEAFF